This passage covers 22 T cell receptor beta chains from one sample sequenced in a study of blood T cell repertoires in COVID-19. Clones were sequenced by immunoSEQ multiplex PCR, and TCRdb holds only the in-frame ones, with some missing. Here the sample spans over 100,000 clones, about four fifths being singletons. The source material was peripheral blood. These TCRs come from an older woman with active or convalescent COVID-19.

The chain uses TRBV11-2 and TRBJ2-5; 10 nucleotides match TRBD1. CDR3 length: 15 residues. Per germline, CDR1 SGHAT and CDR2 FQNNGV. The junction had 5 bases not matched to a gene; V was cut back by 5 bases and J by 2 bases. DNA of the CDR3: TGTGCCAGCAGCACCGGGACAGGGGAACAAGAGACCCAGTACTTC. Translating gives CASSTGTGEQETQYF.

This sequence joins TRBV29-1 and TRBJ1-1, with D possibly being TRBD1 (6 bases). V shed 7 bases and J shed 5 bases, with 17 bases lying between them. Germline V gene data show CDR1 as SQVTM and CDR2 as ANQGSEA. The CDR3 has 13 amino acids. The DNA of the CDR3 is TGCAGCGGTACGGGGGGCGGTGGGACTGAAGCTTTCTTT. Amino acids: CSGTGGGGTEAFF.

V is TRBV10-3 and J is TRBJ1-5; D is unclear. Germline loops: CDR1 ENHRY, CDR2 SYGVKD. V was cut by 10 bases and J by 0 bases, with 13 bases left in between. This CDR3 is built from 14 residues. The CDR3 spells CATEDKNSNQPQHF. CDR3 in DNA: TGTGCCACCGAGGATAAGAATAGCAATCAGCCCCAGCATTTT.

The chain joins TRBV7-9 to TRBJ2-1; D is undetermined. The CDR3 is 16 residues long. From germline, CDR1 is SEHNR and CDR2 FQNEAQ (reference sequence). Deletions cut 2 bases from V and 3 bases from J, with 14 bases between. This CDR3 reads CASSLLSGGGYNEQFF. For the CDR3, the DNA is TGTGCCAGCAGCTTACTATCAGGTGGTGGCTACAATGAGCAGTTCTTC. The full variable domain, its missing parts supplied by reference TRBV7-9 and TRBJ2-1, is DTGVSQNPRHKITKRGQNVTFRCDPISEHNRLYWYRQTLGQGPEFLTYFQNEAQLEKSRLLSDRFSAERPKGSFSTLEIQRTEQGDSAMYLCASSLLSGGGYNEQFFGPGTRLTVL.

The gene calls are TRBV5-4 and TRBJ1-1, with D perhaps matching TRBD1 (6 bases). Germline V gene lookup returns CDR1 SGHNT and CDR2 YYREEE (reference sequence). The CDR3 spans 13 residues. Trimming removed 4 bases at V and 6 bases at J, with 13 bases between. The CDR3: CASSDNREPEAFF. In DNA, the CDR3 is TGTGCCAGCAGCGACAACAGGGAACCTGAAGCTTTCTTT.

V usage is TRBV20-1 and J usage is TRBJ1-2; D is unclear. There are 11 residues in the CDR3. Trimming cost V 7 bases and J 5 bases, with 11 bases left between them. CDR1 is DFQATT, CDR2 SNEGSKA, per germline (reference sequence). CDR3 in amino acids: CSVPRAYGYTF. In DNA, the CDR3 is TGCAGTGTCCCCCGCGCTTATGGCTACACCTTC.

The DNA of the CDR3 is TGTGCCAGCAGTGAATTCGTAGCTAACTATGGCTACACCTTC. As protein: CASSEFVANYGYTF. This chain connects TRBV6-1 to TRBJ1-2; D ambiguous. V lost 2 bases, J lost 0 bases, and 7 bases lay in between. Germline assignment: CDR1 MNHNS and CDR2 SASEGT. The CDR3 consists of 14 residues.

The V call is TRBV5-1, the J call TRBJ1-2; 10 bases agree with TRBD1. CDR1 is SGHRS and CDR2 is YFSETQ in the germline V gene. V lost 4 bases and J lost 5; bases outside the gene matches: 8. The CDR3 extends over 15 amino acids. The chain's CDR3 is CASSPSWTGGYGYTF. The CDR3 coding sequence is TGCGCCAGCAGCCCATCTTGGACAGGGGGATATGGCTACACCTTC. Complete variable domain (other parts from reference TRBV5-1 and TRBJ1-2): KAGVTQTPRYLIKTRGQQVTLSCSPISGHRSVSWYQQTPGQGLQFLFEYFSETQRNKGNFPGRFSGRQFSNSRSEMNVSTLELGDSALYLCASSPSWTGGYGYTFGSGTRLTVV.

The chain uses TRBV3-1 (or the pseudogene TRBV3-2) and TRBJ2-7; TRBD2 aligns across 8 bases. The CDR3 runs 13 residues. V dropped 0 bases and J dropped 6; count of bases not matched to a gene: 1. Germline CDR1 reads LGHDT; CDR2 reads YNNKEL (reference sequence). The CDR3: CASSQDRGGEQYV. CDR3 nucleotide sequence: TGTGCCAGCAGCCAAGATCGGGGGGGCGAGCAGTACGTC.

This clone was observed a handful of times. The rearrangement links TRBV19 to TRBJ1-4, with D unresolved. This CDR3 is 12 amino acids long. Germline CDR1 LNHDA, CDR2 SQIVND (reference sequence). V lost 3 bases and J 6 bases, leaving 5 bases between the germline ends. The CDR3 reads CASSMQDEKLFF. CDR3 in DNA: TGTGCCAGTAGTATGCAGGATGAAAAACTGTTTTTT.

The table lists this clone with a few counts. For the CDR3, the DNA is TGTGCCAGCAGCTTAGTCTCTCCGAACACCGGGGAGCTGTTTTTT. This gives the protein CASSLVSPNTGELFF. This chain connects TRBV7-8 to TRBJ2-2, with D uncertain. The CDR3 has 15 amino acids. Germline CDR1 is SGHVS and CDR2 is FQNEAQ. V lost 1 base to trimming and J lost 0 bases, with 6 bases between them.

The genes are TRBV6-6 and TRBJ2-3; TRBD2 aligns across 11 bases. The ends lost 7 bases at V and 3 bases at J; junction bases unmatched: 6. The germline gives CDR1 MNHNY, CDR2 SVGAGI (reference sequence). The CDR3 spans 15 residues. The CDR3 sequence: CASTLPSGRTDTQYF. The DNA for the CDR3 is TGTGCCAGCACCCTGCCTAGCGGGAGGACAGATACGCAGTATTTT.

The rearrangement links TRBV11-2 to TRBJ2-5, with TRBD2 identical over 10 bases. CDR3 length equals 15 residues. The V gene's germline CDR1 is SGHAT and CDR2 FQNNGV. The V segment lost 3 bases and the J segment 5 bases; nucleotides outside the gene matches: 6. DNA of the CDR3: TGTGCCAGCAGCTTGCAAGCGGGGGGGCCGGAGACCCAGTACTTC. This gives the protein CASSLQAGGPETQYF.

CDR3 DNA: TGTGCCAGCAGCTTGGAGGGGACTAGCGGGACCAATGAGCAGTTCTTC. Translation gives CASSLEGTSGTNEQFF. The chain couples TRBV5-8 to TRBJ2-1; 13 nucleotides agree with TRBD2. The CDR3 is 16 residues long. V dropped 0 bases and J dropped 6; count of bases not matched to a gene: 3. Germline CDR1 SGHTS, CDR2 YDEGEE.

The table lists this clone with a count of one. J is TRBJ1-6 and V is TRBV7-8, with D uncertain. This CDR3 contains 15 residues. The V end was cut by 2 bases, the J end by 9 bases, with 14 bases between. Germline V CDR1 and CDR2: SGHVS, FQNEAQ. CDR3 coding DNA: TGTGCCAGCAGCTTACGACCTCCGGGTGGTTCACCCCTCCACTTT. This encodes CASSLRPPGGSPLHF. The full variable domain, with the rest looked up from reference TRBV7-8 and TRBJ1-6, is GAGVSQSPRYKVAKRGQDVALRCDPISGHVSLFWYQQALGQGPEFLTYFQNEAQLDKSGLPSDRFFAERPEGSVSTLKIQRTQQEDSAVYLCASSLRPPGGSPLHFGNGTRLTVT.

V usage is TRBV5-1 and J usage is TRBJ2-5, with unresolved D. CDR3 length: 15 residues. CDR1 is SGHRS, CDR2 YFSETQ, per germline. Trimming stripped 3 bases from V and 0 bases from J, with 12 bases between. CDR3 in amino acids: CASSYLTSDQETQYF. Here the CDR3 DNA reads TGCGCCAGCAGCTACTTGACAAGTGACCAAGAGACCCAGTACTTC.

The CDR3 loop is CASSPFQGPGETDTQYF. In nucleotides, the CDR3 is TGTGCCAGCTCACCCTTTCAGGGCCCGGGTGAAACAGATACGCAGTATTTT. The chain combines TRBV18 with TRBJ2-3, with D possibly TRBD1 on 5 matching bases. Deletions cut 3 bases from V and 3 bases from J, with 19 bases between. The CDR3 extends over 17 amino acids. Germline lookup yields CDR1 KGHSH and CDR2 LQKENI.

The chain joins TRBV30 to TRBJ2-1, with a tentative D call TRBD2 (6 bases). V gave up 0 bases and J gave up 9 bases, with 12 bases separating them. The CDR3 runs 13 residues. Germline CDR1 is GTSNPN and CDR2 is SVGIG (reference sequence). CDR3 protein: CAWSVGGSGEQFF. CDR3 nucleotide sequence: TGTGCCTGGAGTGTTGGAGGGAGTGGTGAGCAGTTCTTC.

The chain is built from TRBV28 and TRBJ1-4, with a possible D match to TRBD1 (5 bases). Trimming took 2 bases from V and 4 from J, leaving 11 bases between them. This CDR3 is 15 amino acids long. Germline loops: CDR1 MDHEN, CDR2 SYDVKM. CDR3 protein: CASSLPGTGNEKLFF. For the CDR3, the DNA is TGTGCCAGCAGTTTACCCGGGACTGGTAATGAAAAACTGTTTTTT. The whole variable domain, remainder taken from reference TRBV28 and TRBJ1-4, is DVKVTQSSRYLVKRTGEKVFLECVQDMDHENMFWYRQDPGLGLRLIYFSYDVKMKEKGDIPEGYSVSREKKERFSLILESASTNQTSMYLCASSLPGTGNEKLFFGSGTQLSVL.

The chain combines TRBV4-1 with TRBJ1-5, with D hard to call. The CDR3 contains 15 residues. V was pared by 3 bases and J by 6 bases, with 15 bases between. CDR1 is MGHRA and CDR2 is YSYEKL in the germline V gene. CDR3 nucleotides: TGCGCCAGCAGCCACACAGACGGACTGATTCAGCCCCAGCATTTT. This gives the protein CASSHTDGLIQPQHF.

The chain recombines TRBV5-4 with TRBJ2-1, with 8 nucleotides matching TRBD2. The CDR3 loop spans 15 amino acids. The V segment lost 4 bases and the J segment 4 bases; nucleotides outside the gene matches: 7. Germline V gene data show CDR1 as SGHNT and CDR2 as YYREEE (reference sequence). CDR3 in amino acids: CASSQTSGPYNEQFF. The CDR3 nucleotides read TGTGCCAGCAGCCAAACTAGCGGCCCATACAATGAGCAGTTCTTC.

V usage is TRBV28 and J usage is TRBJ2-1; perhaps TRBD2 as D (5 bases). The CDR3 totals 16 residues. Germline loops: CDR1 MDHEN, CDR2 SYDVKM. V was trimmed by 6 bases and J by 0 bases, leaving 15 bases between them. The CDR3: CASRDRGRSSYNEQFF. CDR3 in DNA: TGTGCCAGCAGGGACCGGGGTCGGAGCTCCTACAATGAGCAGTTCTTC.